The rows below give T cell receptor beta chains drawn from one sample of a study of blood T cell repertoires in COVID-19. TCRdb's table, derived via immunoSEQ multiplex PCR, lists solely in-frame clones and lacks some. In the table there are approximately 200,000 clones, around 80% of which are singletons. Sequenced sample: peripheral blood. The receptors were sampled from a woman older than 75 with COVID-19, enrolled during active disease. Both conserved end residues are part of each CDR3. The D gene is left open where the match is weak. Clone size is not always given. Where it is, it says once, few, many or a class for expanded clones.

CAISPGQGPSTQYF,TGTGCCATCAGTCCGGGACAGGGGCCCTCTACGCAGTATTTT,TRBD1,TRBJ2-3,.,TRBV10-3
CASSLNRGGETQYF,TGTGCCAGCAGCCTTAACAGGGGCGGGGAGACCCAGTACTTC,TRBD1,TRBJ2-5,.,TRBV7-2
CASSYSGRQPYNEQFF,TGTGCCAGCAGCTATAGCGGGAGACAGCCCTACAATGAGCAGTTCTTC,TRBD2,TRBJ2-1,once,TRBV5-4
CASRPGRTGEGEQFF,TGTGCCAGCAGACCCGGCCGTACAGGGGAAGGGGAGCAGTTCTTC,TRBD1,TRBJ2-1,once,TRBV5-4
CASSLGTVTGELFF,TGTGCCAGCTCCCTCGGGACAGTCACCGGGGAGCTGTTTTTT,TRBD1,TRBJ2-2,.,TRBV18
CASSGYSGGGNQPQHF,TGTGCCAGCAGTGGGTATTCGGGAGGGGGTAATCAGCCCCAGCATTTT,.,TRBJ1-5,few,TRBV27
CASSEPGADTQYF,TGCGCCAGCAGCGAACCAGGCGCAGATACGCAGTATTTT,.,TRBJ2-3,.,TRBV5-1
CATSTDAPGELFF,TGTGCCACATCGACAGATGCACCCGGGGAGCTGTTTTTT,.,TRBJ2-2,.,TRBV15
CASSVASGPSREQYF,TGTGCCAGCAGCGTAGCTAGCGGCCCCTCTCGAGAGCAGTACTTC,TRBD2,TRBJ2-7,few,TRBV9
CASSIDRGAGELFF,TGTGCCAGTAGTATAGATCGGGGGGCTGGGGAGCTGTTTTTT,.,TRBJ2-2,.,TRBV19
CASSPTGLEKLFF,TGTGCCAGCAGTCCAACAGGGTTAGAAAAACTGTTTTTT,.,TRBJ1-4,few,TRBV2
CASSFGLAQDTQYF,TGCGCCAGCAGCTTCGGACTAGCGCAAGATACGCAGTATTTT,TRBD2,TRBJ2-3,many,TRBV5-1
CASRTSGSSTDTQYF,TGCGCCAGCAGGACTAGCGGGAGCTCCACAGATACGCAGTATTTT,TRBD2,TRBJ2-3,.,TRBV5-1
CASSQLQGALAFF,TGTGCCAGCAGCCAACTACAGGGGGCGCTTGCTTTCTTT,TRBD1,TRBJ1-1,.,TRBV3-1/TRBV3-2
CASSFATSGSYNEQFF,TGTGCCAGCAGTTTCGCGACTAGCGGCTCCTACAATGAGCAGTTCTTC,TRBD2,TRBJ2-1,.,TRBV6-5
CASSSGASGIHEQYF,TGTGCCAGCAGCTCCGGGGCTAGCGGGATCCACGAGCAGTACTTC,TRBD2,TRBJ2-7,.,TRBV7-9
CASSPPDRGFQYF,TGTGCCAGCAGTCCGCCGGACAGGGGATTTCAGTACTTC,TRBD1,TRBJ2-7,.,TRBV28
CASSFGRGGAFF,TGTGCCAGCAGCTTTGGGAGGGGGGGAGCTTTCTTT,.,TRBJ1-1,once,TRBV5-8
CATSSPTTYEQYF,TGTGCCACCAGCAGCCCGACTACCTACGAGCAGTACTTC,.,TRBJ2-7,.,TRBV15
CASSLLSRNFQETQYF,TGTGCCAGCAGTTTATTGTCCAGGAATTTCCAAGAGACCCAGTACTTC,.,TRBJ2-5,many,TRBV27
CASSRLDREGSYNEQFF,TGTGCCAGCAGCCGACTGGACCGAGAGGGCTCCTACAATGAGCAGTTCTTC,.,TRBJ2-1,.,TRBV14
CASSYSAEDNEKLFF,TGTGCCAGCAGTTACTCTGCGGAGGATAATGAAAAACTGTTTTTT,.,TRBJ1-4,few,TRBV6-2/TRBV6-3
CASREGTNSPLHF,TGTGCCAGCAGGGAGGGGACTAATTCACCCCTCCACTTT,.,TRBJ1-6,.,TRBV3-1/TRBV3-2
CASSIQGTSYNEQFF,TGTGCCAGCAGTATACAGGGGACCTCCTACAATGAGCAGTTCTTC,TRBD1,TRBJ2-1,.,TRBV27
CSVEAGGAGELFF,TGCAGCGTTGAAGCTGGGGGGGCCGGGGAGCTGTTTTTT,TRBD2,TRBJ2-2,.,TRBV29-1
CASSSSSGSSYNEQFF,TGCGCCAGCAGCTCCTCTAGCGGAAGCTCCTACAATGAGCAGTTCTTC,TRBD2,TRBJ2-1,few,TRBV5-1
CASTRLGLAQNTGELFF,TGTGCCAGCACCAGACTCGGACTAGCTCAGAACACCGGGGAGCTGTTTTTT,TRBD2,TRBJ2-2,.,TRBV9
CASTRDTTYNEQFF,TGTGCCAGCACACGGGACACGACCTACAATGAGCAGTTCTTC,.,TRBJ2-1,.,TRBV5-6
CASSLDRAAYEQYF,TGTGCCAGCAGCTTGGATCGTGCTGCGTACGAGCAGTACTTC,.,TRBJ2-7,.,TRBV5-6
CAISESLQIHEQYF,TGTGCCATCAGTGAGTCGCTCCAGATCCACGAGCAGTACTTC,.,TRBJ2-7,.,TRBV10-3
CASSLAADSYEQYF,TGTGCCAGCAGTCTAGCCGCAGATTCCTACGAGCAGTACTTC,.,TRBJ2-7,.,TRBV27
CASSVAASGWGENTEAFF,TGTGCCAGCAGCGTAGCCGCCTCAGGGTGGGGGGAAAACACTGAAGCTTTCTTT,.,TRBJ1-1,.,TRBV9
CASSTWRPGTSASREQYF,TGCGCCAGCAGCACTTGGCGTCCGGGGACTAGCGCGTCGAGAGAGCAGTACTTC,TRBD2,TRBJ2-7,.,TRBV5-1
CASSSWTVQETQYF,TGTGCCAGCAGCTCCTGGACTGTTCAAGAGACCCAGTACTTC,.,TRBJ2-5,few,TRBV7-9
CASRPLAGVGGGQETQYF,TGTGCCAGCAGGCCACTAGCGGGAGTGGGCGGCGGGCAAGAGACCCAGTACTTC,TRBD2,TRBJ2-5,.,TRBV7-9
CASSQVGGAYSTEAFF,TGTGCCAGCAGCCAAGTCGGGGGGGCCTACAGCACTGAAGCTTTCTTT,.,TRBJ1-1,.,TRBV3-1/TRBV3-2
CASRGQGTNTGELFF,TGTGCCAGCAGGGGACAGGGGACGAACACCGGGGAGCTGTTTTTT,TRBD1,TRBJ2-2,.,TRBV3-1/TRBV3-2
CASSNPLAGGPPQYF,TGTGCCAGCAGTAACCCCCTAGCGGGGGGCCCTCCGCAGTATTTT,TRBD2,TRBJ2-3,.,TRBV25-1
CASSQGTGGAFYEQYF,TGTGCCAGCAGCCAAGGGACAGGGGGCGCTTTCTACGAGCAGTACTTC,TRBD1,TRBJ2-7,.,TRBV3-1/TRBV3-2
CAISAAGGTDTQYF,TGTGCCATCAGTGCTGCCGGAGGCACAGATACGCAGTATTTT,.,TRBJ2-3,.,TRBV10-3
CASSSNEGQRTDTQYF,TGTGCCAGCAGTTCCAACGAGGGACAGCGCACAGATACGCAGTATTTT,TRBD1,TRBJ2-3,.,TRBV6-5
CASSLGGIAEAFF,TGTGCCAGCAGCTTAGGAGGCATAGCTGAAGCTTTCTTT,.,TRBJ1-1,many,TRBV11-3
CASSLTGRNTEAFF,TGCGCCAGCAGCTTAACAGGGCGGAACACTGAAGCTTTCTTT,.,TRBJ1-1,.,TRBV5-1
CASSIRLAGGVYNEQFF,TGTGCCAGCAGTATCCGACTAGCGGGAGGGGTCTACAATGAGCAGTTCTTC,TRBD2,TRBJ2-1,.,TRBV27